Listed here are 3 T cell receptor beta chains from one sample, sequenced in a study of identical twins (dated by TCRdb to about 2016). Library prep was done by 5' RACE. TCRdb names Illumina HiSeq 2000 as the instrument used. TCRdb redid the processing of the public reads, applying fastp at Q25 and MiXCR, and retained in-frame beta chains. Each CDR3 protein appears once, grouped with its most common genes and DNA. For this sample there are about 200,000 distinct CDR3 sequences; roughly 10% appear just once. The top ten constitute over 4.5% of the sample. The source material was memory (CD45RO+) T cells sorted from blood. The cell subset or site label here, explained by the study, means: CD45RO+ enriched T cells. Source of these receptors: a woman in her late teens or twenties in good health.

This clonotype occurred a few times. The chain is built from TRBV20-1 and TRBJ2-1, with 12 positions matching TRBD2. In germline, CDR1 is DFQATT, CDR2 SNEGSKA (reference sequence). The CDR3 has 12 residues. This chain's CDR3 is CSSSGRADEQFF. CDR3 sequence (DNA): TGCAGCTCTAGCGGGAGGGCCGATGAGCAGTTCTTC.

J is TRBJ2-1 and V is TRBV12-3 or TRBV12-4; 11 bases are shared with TRBD2. The ends lost 4 bases at V and 6 bases at J; junction bases unmatched: 2. The CDR3 is 14 residues long. CDR3 nucleotide sequence: TGTGCCAGCAGTTGGACTAGCGGGCTCAATGAGCAGTTCTTC. It encodes CASSWTSGLNEQFF.

The gene calls are TRBV18 and TRBJ1-2, with D uncertain. Germline-derived CDR1 and CDR2 are KGHSH and LQKENI. Deletions cut 3 bases from V and 0 bases from J, with 8 bases between. CDR3 length: 14 amino acids. The CDR3 bases are TGTGCCAGCTCACCCGCCTTAGCTAACTATGGCTACACCTTC. Protein product: CASSPALANYGYTF.